The rows below give T cell receptor beta chains drawn from one sample of a study of blood T cell repertoires in COVID-19. Method: immunoSEQ multiplex PCR; TCRdb's copy keeps in-frame clones and lacks some. The sample shows fewer than 45,000 clones, over 80% of them seen only once. The sequencing sample was made of peripheral blood. All receptors come from a young woman in a cohort sampled during active COVID-19. Both conserved end residues are part of each CDR3. Each record gives: clone size, J gene, V gene, D gene, CDR3 DNA, CDR3 protein. D genes are given only for firm matches. Only part of the rows carry a size: once, few, many, or a class if the clone is expanded.

abundance: .
j_gene: TRBJ2-7
v_gene: TRBV28
d_gene: TRBD2
CDR3nt: TGTGCCAGCAGCCATTACGGCGGGAGGAACTACGAGCAGTACTTC
CDR3aa: CASSHYGGRNYEQYF

abundance: .
j_gene: TRBJ1-6
v_gene: TRBV3-1/TRBV3-2
d_gene: TRBD1
CDR3nt: TGTGCCAGCAGCCCGGGACAGGGTTATAATTCACCCCTCCACTTT
CDR3aa: CASSPGQGYNSPLHF

abundance: .
j_gene: TRBJ2-7
v_gene: TRBV4-3
d_gene: TRBD2
CDR3nt: TGCGCCAGCAGCCCCTGGACTAGCGAAAGCTACGAGCAGTACTTC
CDR3aa: CASSPWTSESYEQYF

abundance: .
j_gene: TRBJ1-2
v_gene: TRBV6-5
d_gene: TRBD1
CDR3nt: TGTGCCAGCAGCCAACGTTTGGGACAGGCCTGGCTCCTCTTC
CDR3aa: CASSQRLGQAWLLF

abundance: .
j_gene: TRBJ1-4
v_gene: TRBV7-9
d_gene: .
CDR3nt: TGTGCCAGCAGCTCACTAACAAGGAGAATTAATGAAAAACTGTTTTTT
CDR3aa: CASSSLTRRINEKLFF

abundance: once
j_gene: TRBJ1-2
v_gene: TRBV5-1
d_gene: .
CDR3nt: TGCGCCAGCAGCCGAGCCCAGGATTTCTATGGCTACACCTTC
CDR3aa: CASSRAQDFYGYTF

abundance: .
j_gene: TRBJ1-1
v_gene: TRBV6-4
d_gene: .
CDR3nt: TGTGCCAGCAGTGACTCGAGGGACACTGAAGCTTTCTTT
CDR3aa: CASSDSRDTEAFF

abundance: once
j_gene: TRBJ2-6
v_gene: TRBV3-1/TRBV3-2
d_gene: .
CDR3nt: TGTGCCAGCAGCCAAGAGGGCAGGGGGGCTCTGGGGAACGTCCTGACTTTC
CDR3aa: CASSQEGRGALGNVLTF

abundance: .
j_gene: TRBJ2-5
v_gene: TRBV7-8
d_gene: .
CDR3nt: TGTGCCAGCAGCTCGGCCCGACAGCCTAAAGAGACCCAGTACTTC
CDR3aa: CASSSARQPKETQYF

abundance: .
j_gene: TRBJ2-3
v_gene: TRBV2
d_gene: TRBD2
CDR3nt: TGTGCCAGCACTAGAGCGGGAGGGGCCACAGATACGCAGTATTTT
CDR3aa: CASTRAGGATDTQYF

abundance: .
j_gene: TRBJ2-1
v_gene: TRBV18
d_gene: TRBD2
CDR3nt: TGTGCCAGCTCACCAGGGACTAGCGGGCGGTCCTACAATGAGCAGTTCTTC
CDR3aa: CASSPGTSGRSYNEQFF

abundance: once
j_gene: TRBJ2-3
v_gene: TRBV5-1
d_gene: TRBD2
CDR3nt: TGCGCCAGCAGCTTGGGGGCTAGCGGAGATGAATTGTATTTT
CDR3aa: CASSLGASGDELYF

abundance: .
j_gene: TRBJ1-1
v_gene: TRBV27
d_gene: TRBD1
CDR3nt: TGTGCCAGCACTCCCCACAGGGGTAACACTGAAGCTTTCTTT
CDR3aa: CASTPHRGNTEAFF

abundance: .
j_gene: TRBJ2-7
v_gene: TRBV28
d_gene: TRBD1
CDR3nt: TGTGCCAGCAGGACAGGGTGGTCAGCCGAGCAGTACTTC
CDR3aa: CASRTGWSAEQYF

abundance: .
j_gene: TRBJ2-3
v_gene: TRBV4-2
d_gene: .
CDR3nt: TGTGCCAGCAGCCCCCACGGAACGGGAAAATACACAGATACGCAGTATTTT
CDR3aa: CASSPHGTGKYTDTQYF

abundance: .
j_gene: TRBJ2-7
v_gene: TRBV6-5
d_gene: .
CDR3nt: TGTGCCAGCAGGAAACAGGGGAGGAAGTACTTC
CDR3aa: CASRKQGRKYF

abundance: .
j_gene: TRBJ2-5
v_gene: TRBV29-1
d_gene: .
CDR3nt: TGCAGCGTTGAACGGAGTCCTCAAGAGACCCAGTACTTC
CDR3aa: CSVERSPQETQYF

abundance: .
j_gene: TRBJ2-7
v_gene: TRBV29-1
d_gene: .
CDR3nt: TGCAGCGTTGTGGACAGCCCAACCTACGAGCAGTACTTC
CDR3aa: CSVVDSPTYEQYF

abundance: .
j_gene: TRBJ2-2
v_gene: TRBV2
d_gene: TRBD2
CDR3nt: TGTGCCAGCCGGCGGGAGGCCGGGGAGCTGTTTTTT
CDR3aa: CASRREAGELFF

abundance: once
j_gene: TRBJ2-7
v_gene: TRBV4-1
d_gene: TRBD2
CDR3nt: TGCGCCAGCAGCCAAGGGCTAGCGGAGAACTACGAGCAGTACTTC
CDR3aa: CASSQGLAENYEQYF

abundance: .
j_gene: TRBJ2-3
v_gene: TRBV24-1
d_gene: TRBD2
CDR3nt: TGTGCCACCAGTGACCCCCTAGCGGGAGGGCGGGATACGCAGTATTTT
CDR3aa: CATSDPLAGGRDTQYF

abundance: .
j_gene: TRBJ2-7
v_gene: TRBV9
d_gene: TRBD1
CDR3nt: TGTGCCAGCAGCGTAGGAGGAAGCACAGGGGGCGCTTACGAGCAGTACTTC
CDR3aa: CASSVGGSTGGAYEQYF

abundance: .
j_gene: TRBJ2-1
v_gene: TRBV28
d_gene: TRBD2
CDR3nt: TGTGCCAGCAGTCCCCCCGGGACTAGCACCAATGAGCAGTTCTTC
CDR3aa: CASSPPGTSTNEQFF

abundance: .
j_gene: TRBJ2-1
v_gene: TRBV19
d_gene: TRBD1
CDR3nt: TGTGCCAGTAGTCCAGGACAGGGTTACAATGAGCAGTTCTTC
CDR3aa: CASSPGQGYNEQFF

abundance: .
j_gene: TRBJ2-1
v_gene: TRBV2
d_gene: TRBD2
CDR3nt: TGTGCCAGCATGATAGCGGGAGGGGTTGAGCAGTTCTTC
CDR3aa: CASMIAGGVEQFF

abundance: .
j_gene: TRBJ1-6
v_gene: TRBV5-6
d_gene: .
CDR3nt: TGTGCCAGCACCTCTATGACGGGGGTAGATAATTCACCCCTCCACTTT
CDR3aa: CASTSMTGVDNSPLHF

abundance: .
j_gene: TRBJ2-6
v_gene: TRBV7-9
d_gene: .
CDR3nt: TGTGCCAGCAGGGGCAGGGGAGATGCTGGGGCCAACGTCCTGACTTTC
CDR3aa: CASRGRGDAGANVLTF

abundance: .
j_gene: TRBJ1-1
v_gene: TRBV6-5
d_gene: TRBD1
CDR3nt: TGTGCCAGCACCCACGGGACAGTATACACTGAAGCTTTCTTT
CDR3aa: CASTHGTVYTEAFF

abundance: few
j_gene: TRBJ1-1
v_gene: TRBV28
d_gene: TRBD1
CDR3nt: TGTGCCAGCAGTTTAGTAAGGCAGGGGGCGCGAAGATTAGAAGCTTTCTTT
CDR3aa: CASSLVRQGARRLEAFF

abundance: .
j_gene: TRBJ2-1
v_gene: TRBV9
d_gene: .
CDR3nt: TGTGCCAGCAGCGTGGGCAGGTCTATTGAGCAGTTCTTC
CDR3aa: CASSVGRSIEQFF

abundance: .
j_gene: TRBJ1-2
v_gene: TRBV19
d_gene: .
CDR3nt: TGTGCCAGTAGTTTAACGGGACTTGGGGGCTATGGCTACACCTTC
CDR3aa: CASSLTGLGGYGYTF

abundance: .
j_gene: TRBJ1-1
v_gene: TRBV6-2/TRBV6-3
d_gene: .
CDR3nt: TGTGCCAGCAGTACCAGGTTGAACACTGAAGCTTTCTTT
CDR3aa: CASSTRLNTEAFF

abundance: .
j_gene: TRBJ2-7
v_gene: TRBV3-1/TRBV3-2
d_gene: .
CDR3nt: TGTGCCAGCAGCCAAGGATTCGGACCGACGGGGAGCTCCTACGAGCAGTACTTC
CDR3aa: CASSQGFGPTGSSYEQYF

abundance: .
j_gene: TRBJ1-2
v_gene: TRBV6-1
d_gene: .
CDR3nt: TGTGCCAGCAGTGAAATCATGGGGGCACGTTATGGCTACACCTTC
CDR3aa: CASSEIMGARYGYTF

abundance: .
j_gene: TRBJ2-7
v_gene: TRBV15
d_gene: .
CDR3nt: TGTGCCACCAGCAGAGATTTAGGGGGGGGCCGCGAGCAGTACTTC
CDR3aa: CATSRDLGGGREQYF